This T cell receptor beta chain derives from a study of blood T cells in healthy people across ages. The wider study: Roughly one uniquely barcoded beta molecule per two T cells was captured.

A second PCR of about 6 to 11 cycles used a sample-barcoded 5' primer and a J-beta primer mix. MiXCR was run by TCRdb on the 5' RACE reads, yielding one entry per CDR3 protein. The table has about 640,000 distinct CDR3 sequences, about 30% seen once; the top ten hold 15% to 18%. CDR1 and CDR2 (germline): SGHKS, YYEKEE (reference sequence). Trimming took 2 bases from V and 2 from J; bases not matched to a gene: 3. The CDR3 contains 14 residues. This clonotype has at least ten counts. The sequence derives from a woman of 80 years or more in good health. Sequenced material: blood. The genes are TRBV5-5 and TRBJ2-7; 8 bases match TRBD1. CDR3 sequence: CASSFGTGPYEQYF. In DNA, the CDR3 is TGTGCCAGCAGCTTTGGGACAGGACCCTACGAGCAGTACTTC.